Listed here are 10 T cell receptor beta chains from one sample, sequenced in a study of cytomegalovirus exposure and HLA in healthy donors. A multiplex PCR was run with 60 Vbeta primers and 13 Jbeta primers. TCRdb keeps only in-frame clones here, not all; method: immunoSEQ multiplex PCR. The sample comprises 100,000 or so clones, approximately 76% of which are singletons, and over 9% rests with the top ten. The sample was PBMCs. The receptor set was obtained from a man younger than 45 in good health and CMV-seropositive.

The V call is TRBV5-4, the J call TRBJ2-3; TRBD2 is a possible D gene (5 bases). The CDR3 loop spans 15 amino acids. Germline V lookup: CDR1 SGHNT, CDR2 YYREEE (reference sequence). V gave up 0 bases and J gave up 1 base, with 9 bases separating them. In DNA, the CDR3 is TGTGCCAGCAGCTTGGCGGGAACTCGCACAGATACGCAGTATTTT. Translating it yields CASSLAGTRTDTQYF.

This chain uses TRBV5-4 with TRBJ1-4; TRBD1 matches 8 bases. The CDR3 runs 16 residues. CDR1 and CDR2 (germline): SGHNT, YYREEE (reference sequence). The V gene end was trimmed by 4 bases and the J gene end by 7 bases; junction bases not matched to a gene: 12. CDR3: CASSPSPGQAIEKLFF. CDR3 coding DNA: TGTGCCAGCAGCCCTAGTCCGGGACAGGCCATTGAAAAACTGTTTTTT. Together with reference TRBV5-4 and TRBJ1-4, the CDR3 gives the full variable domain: ETGVTQSPTHLIKTRGQQVTLRCSSQSGHNTVSWYQQALGQGPQFIFQYYREEENGRGNFPPRFSGLQFPNYSSELNVNALELDDSALYLCASSPSPGQAIEKLFFGSGTQLSVL.

The CDR3 DNA is TGCGCCAGCAGCTTGGTAGGGGCGAACACCGGGGAGCTGTTTTTT. Amino acids: CASSLVGANTGELFF. This chain links TRBV5-1 with TRBJ2-2; tentatively, D is TRBD1 (5 bases). The germline V and J ends were trimmed by 0 bases and 0 bases, with 6 bases remaining between them. There are 15 residues in the CDR3. CDR1 SGHRS and CDR2 YFSETQ come from the germline V gene.

The CDR3 nucleotides read TGTGCCAGCAGTTTATCTGCAGGGATTAACACTGAAGCTTTCTTT. Translating gives CASSLSAGINTEAFF. This chain links TRBV27 with TRBJ1-1; D is possibly TRBD1 (5 bases). Per the germline V gene, CDR1 is MNHEY and CDR2 is SMNVEV (reference sequence). This CDR3 contains 15 residues. With 0 bases removed from V and 2 bases from J, the gap between germline ends came to 10 bases.

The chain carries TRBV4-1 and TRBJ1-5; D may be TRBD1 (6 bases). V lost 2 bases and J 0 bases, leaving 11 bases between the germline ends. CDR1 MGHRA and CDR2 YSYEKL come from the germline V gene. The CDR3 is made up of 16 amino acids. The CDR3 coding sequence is TGCGCCAGCAGCCAACAAGGACAGAGTAGCAATCAGCCCCAGCATTTT. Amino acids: CASSQQGQSSNQPQHF.

For the CDR3, the DNA is TGTGCCAGCAGCTTATACAGAAACGACAATGAGCAGTTCTTC. Its translation: CASSLYRNDNEQFF. The chain links TRBV7-2 to TRBJ2-1; D ambiguous. The germline V gene encodes CDR1 SGHTA and CDR2 FQGNSA. The CDR3 is made up of 14 amino acids. Trimming cost V 2 bases and J 5 bases, with 10 bases left between them. Full variable domain (missing parts from reference TRBV7-2 and TRBJ2-1): GAGVSQSPSNKVTEKGKDVELRCDPISGHTALYWYRQSLGQGLEFLIYFQGNSAPDKSGLPSDRFSAERTGGSVSTLTIQRTQQEDSAVYLCASSLYRNDNEQFFGPGTRLTVL.

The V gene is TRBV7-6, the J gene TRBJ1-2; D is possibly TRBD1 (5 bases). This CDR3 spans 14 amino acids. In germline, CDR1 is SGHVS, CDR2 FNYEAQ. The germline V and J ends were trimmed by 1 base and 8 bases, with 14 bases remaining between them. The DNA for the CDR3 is TGTGCCAGCAGCTTAGATTCGGGGGATCGGGGCTACACCTTC. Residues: CASSLDSGDRGYTF.

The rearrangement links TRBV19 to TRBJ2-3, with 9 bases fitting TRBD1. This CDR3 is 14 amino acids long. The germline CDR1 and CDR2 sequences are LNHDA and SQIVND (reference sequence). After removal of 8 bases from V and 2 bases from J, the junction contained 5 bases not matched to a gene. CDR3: CASRDRANTDTQYF. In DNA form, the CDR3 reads TGTGCCAGTCGGGACAGGGCTAACACAGATACGCAGTATTTT.

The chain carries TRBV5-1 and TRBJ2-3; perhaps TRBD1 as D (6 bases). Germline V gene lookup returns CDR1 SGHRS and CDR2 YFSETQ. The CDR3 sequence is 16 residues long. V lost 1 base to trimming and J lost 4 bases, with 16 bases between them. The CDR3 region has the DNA TGCGCCAGCAGCTTGTGGGCAGGGGAGTTCTCAGATACGCAGTATTTT. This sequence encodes CASSLWAGEFSDTQYF.

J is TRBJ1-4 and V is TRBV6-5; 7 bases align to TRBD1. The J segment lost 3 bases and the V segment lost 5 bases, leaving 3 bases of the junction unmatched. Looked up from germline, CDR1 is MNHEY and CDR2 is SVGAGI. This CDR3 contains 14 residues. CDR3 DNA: TGTGCCAGCAGTACAGGGGCTTCTAATGAAAAACTGTTTTTT. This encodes CASSTGASNEKLFF.